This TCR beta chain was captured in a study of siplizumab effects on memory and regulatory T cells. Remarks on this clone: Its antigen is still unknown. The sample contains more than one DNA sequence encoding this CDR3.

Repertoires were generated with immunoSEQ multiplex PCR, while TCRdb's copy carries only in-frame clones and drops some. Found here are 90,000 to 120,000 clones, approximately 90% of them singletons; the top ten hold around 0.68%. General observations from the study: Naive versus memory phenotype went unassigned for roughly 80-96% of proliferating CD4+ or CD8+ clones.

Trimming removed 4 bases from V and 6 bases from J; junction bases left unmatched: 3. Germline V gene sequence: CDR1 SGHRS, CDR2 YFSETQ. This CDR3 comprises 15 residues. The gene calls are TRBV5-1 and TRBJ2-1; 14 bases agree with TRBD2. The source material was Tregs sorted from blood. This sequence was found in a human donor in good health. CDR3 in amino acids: CASSPGTSGSNEQFF. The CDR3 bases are TGCGCCAGCAGCCCCGGGACTAGCGGGAGCAATGAGCAGTTCTTC.